This T cell receptor beta chain was identified during a study of neurological immune-mediated disorders (dated by TCRdb to about 2019). Turning to the overall study: Peripheral blood TCR-beta repertoires from patients with HTLV-I-associated myelopathy (HAM/TSP), patients with multiple sclerosis, and healthy controls were compared in the study using UMI-based sequencing. The 106 TCR-beta libraries covered PBMC samples along with longitudinal samples, technical triplicates, and paired sorted CD4+ and CD8+ T-cell subsets. The cohort was made up of 60 to 75 subjects, consisting of some 14 HAM/TSP patients, some 34 multiple sclerosis patients and 20 healthy controls.

This clonotype was seen many times. The antigen this receptor binds is unknown. Base qualities are not recorded, but no much larger clone differs from it by a single base. The healthy controls were volunteers from a blood bank in Maryland, USA. Unsorted PBMC libraries were generated from 2 million PBMCs stored in RNAlater at -80 °C until RNA extraction. PBMCs were separated from peripheral blood using Ficoll-Hypaque density gradient centrifugation and then cryopreserved in liquid nitrogen. cDNA synthesis used template-switch 5'RACE with a primer carrying a 10-nucleotide random unique molecular identifier tagging each TCR transcript. Every sequencing run covered 15-18 subjects and yielded more than 160 million TCR-beta sequences. The RNeasy kit was used to extract total RNA. The KAPA Real-time Library Amplification kit was used to amplify TCR-beta VDJ regions with primers targeting the TCR constant region and the 5'RACE anchor. A first PCR added sample indexes and Illumina adaptors, and a second PCR then raised library yield. After Ampure bead purification, the TCR product of roughly 650 bp was size-selected on a 2% E-gel SizeSelection system. Before pooling, libraries had their quality checked on a Bioanalyzer, their concentration measured with Qubit, and their quantity determined with the Kapa Library Quantification kit. Libraries were sequenced paired-end 2 x 150 bp on an Illumina HiSeq 2500. To increase sequence diversity, about 25-31% phiX was spiked into each library pool. Regarding the original processing steps: The quality-filtered reads were processed with the UMI-based MiGEC pipeline, whose error correction step removed more than 80% of the raw TCR sequences. IMGT germline references were used for aligning VDJ genes, and each clonotype was defined as a unique CDR3 amino acid sequence together with its V-J genes. Clonal expansion, Shannon diversity and CDR3 relatedness (CalcPairwiseDistances, ClusterSamples) were evaluated with VDJtools, and phylogenetic trees were built with CLCbio workbench. Expanded clones were defined as having at least 8 unique UMIs, based on coefficient-of-variation modelling across technical triplicates. TCRdb reworked the public reads: Q25 trimming with fastp, MiXCR clone assembly, productive beta chains retained. CDR3 protein sequences are deduplicated, and each keeps its most common genes and DNA. TCRdb's processing, not the study's, gives the V and J calls here. The sample table contains 84,000 or so distinct CDR3 sequences; only one count was recorded for approximately 10% of them. The ten largest account for 1.8% of the sample.

Via the germline V gene, CDR1 is SGHVS and CDR2 FNYEAQ. The V and J ends are trimmed by 0 bases and 2 bases, leaving 14 bases between them. The CDR3 holds 16 amino acids from the cysteine to the phenylalanine. Only the CDR3 DNA is retained, 48 bases long and in frame from the first base. Results the study describes overall, beyond this receptor: Expanded clones from different subjects shared no identical CDR3 amino acid sequences, which suggests that TCR-beta repertoires were private in all groups. TCR clonal expansion was highest in HAM/TSP patients and lowest in MS patients, with MS patients falling below even healthy controls.

This receptor chain uses TRBV7-6 and TRBJ2-7, and the D gene may be TRBD2, 5 bases matching. Sample: PBMCs. This TCR derives from a man aged 35-49 years in good health. This receptor carries the CDR3 CASSLANGDGPYEQYF. In nucleotide form, the sequence is TGTGCCAGCAGCTTAGCCAACGGGGATGGTCCCTACGAGCAGTACTTC.